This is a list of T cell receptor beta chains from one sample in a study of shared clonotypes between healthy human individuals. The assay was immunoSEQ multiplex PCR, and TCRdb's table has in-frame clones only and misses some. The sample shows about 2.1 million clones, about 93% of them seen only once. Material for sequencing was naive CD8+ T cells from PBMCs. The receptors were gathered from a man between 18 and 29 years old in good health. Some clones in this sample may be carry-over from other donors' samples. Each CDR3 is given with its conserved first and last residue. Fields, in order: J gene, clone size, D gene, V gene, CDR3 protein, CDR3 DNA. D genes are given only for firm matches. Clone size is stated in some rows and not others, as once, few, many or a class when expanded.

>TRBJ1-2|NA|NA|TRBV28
CASSLIRGYGYTF
TGTGCCAGCAGTTTAATCAGGGGCTACGGCTACACCTTC
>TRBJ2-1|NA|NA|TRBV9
CASSPGSYNEQFF
TGTGCCAGCAGCCCCGGGAGTTACAATGAGCAGTTCTTC
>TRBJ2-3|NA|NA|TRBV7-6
CASSLETPAGTDTQYF
TGTGCCAGCAGCTTAGAAACCCCGGCGGGCACAGATACGCAGTATTTT
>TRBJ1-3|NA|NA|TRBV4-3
CASSQEFPHSSGNTIYF
TGCGCCAGCAGCCAAGAATTCCCGCATAGCTCTGGAAACACCATATATTTT
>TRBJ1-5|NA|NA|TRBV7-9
CASSLGQAPNQPQHF
TGTGCCAGCAGCTTAGGACAAGCTCCTAATCAGCCCCAGCATTTT
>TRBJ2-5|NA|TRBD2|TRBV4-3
CASSQDGGAGETQYF
TGCGCCAGCAGCCAAGACGGGGGGGCAGGGGAGACCCAGTACTTC
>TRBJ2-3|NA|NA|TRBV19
CASSMGAGADTQYF
TGTGCCAGTAGTATGGGGGCGGGAGCAGATACGCAGTATTTT
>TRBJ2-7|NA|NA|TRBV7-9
CASSGNSRSYEQYF
TGTGCCAGCAGCGGGAACAGCCGATCTTACGAGCAGTACTTC
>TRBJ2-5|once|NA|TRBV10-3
CAISEIGGPVGETQYF
TGTGCCATCAGTGAGATTGGAGGGCCCGTCGGGGAGACCCAGTACTTC
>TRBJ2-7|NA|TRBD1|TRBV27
CASSSSSGDRGTYEQYF
TGTGCCAGCAGTTCCTCCTCCGGGGACAGGGGGACCTACGAGCAGTACTTC
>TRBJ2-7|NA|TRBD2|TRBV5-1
CASSVELAGGPGHEQYF
TGCGCCAGCAGCGTGGAACTAGCGGGAGGGCCCGGCCACGAGCAGTACTTC
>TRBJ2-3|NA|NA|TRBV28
CASGSTAYEATDTQYF
TGTGCCAGCGGCTCGACAGCCTACGAGGCAACAGATACGCAGTATTTT
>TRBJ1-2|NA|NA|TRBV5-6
CASSFVQGNYGYTF
TGTGCCAGCAGCTTCGTTCAGGGCAACTATGGCTACACCTTC
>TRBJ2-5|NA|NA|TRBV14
CASSLTGSPWETQYF
TGTGCCAGCAGTCTTACAGGTTCGCCTTGGGAGACCCAGTACTTC
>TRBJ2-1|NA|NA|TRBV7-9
CASSLAPIEAQQFF
TGTGCCAGCAGCTTAGCGCCCATTGAGGCACAGCAGTTCTTC
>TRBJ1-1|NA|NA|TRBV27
CASTGRGQMRAFF
TGTGCCAGCACTGGCCGGGGGCAAATGAGAGCTTTCTTT
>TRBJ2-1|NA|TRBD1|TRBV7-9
CASSRPTDRQNEQFF
TGTGCCAGCAGCCGACCTACGGACAGGCAGAATGAGCAGTTCTTC
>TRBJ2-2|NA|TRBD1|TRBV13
CASSLTGAVFTGELFF
TGTGCCAGCAGCTTAACAGGGGCTGTTTTCACCGGGGAGCTGTTTTTT
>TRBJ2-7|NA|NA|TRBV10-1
CASSDALTNYEQYF
TGCGCCAGCAGTGACGCCCTTACGAACTACGAGCAGTACTTC
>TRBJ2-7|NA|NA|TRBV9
CASSVAGTDTYEQYF
TGTGCCAGCAGCGTAGCAGGGACGGATACCTACGAGCAGTACTTC
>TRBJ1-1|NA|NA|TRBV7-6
CASSFLGTEAFF
TGTGCCAGCAGCTTTCTCGGGACTGAAGCTTTCTTT
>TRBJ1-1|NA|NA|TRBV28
CASSANRDAFF
TGTGCCAGCAGTGCGAACAGGGATGCTTTCTTT
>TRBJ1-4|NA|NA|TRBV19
CASSITGLLDEKLFF
TGTGCCAGTAGTATCACCGGGCTCCTGGATGAAAAACTGTTTTTT
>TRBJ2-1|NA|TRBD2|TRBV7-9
CASKGAGGPYEQFF
TGTGCCAGCAAAGGAGCGGGAGGGCCATATGAGCAGTTCTTC
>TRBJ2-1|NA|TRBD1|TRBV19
CASSISTGGTYNEQFF
TGTGCCAGTAGTATTTCGACAGGGGGAACCTACAATGAGCAGTTCTTC
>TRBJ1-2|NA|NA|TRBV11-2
CASSLGGVNGPRGGYTF
TGTGCCAGCAGCTTAGGAGGGGTAAACGGGCCCAGAGGGGGCTACACCTTC
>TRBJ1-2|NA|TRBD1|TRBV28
CASSLDRGRYGYTF
TGTGCCAGCAGCCTGGACAGGGGAAGATATGGCTACACCTTC
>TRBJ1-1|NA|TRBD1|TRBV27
CASSIGGAGIYTEAFF
TGTGCCAGCAGTATAGGGGGCGCGGGTATCTACACTGAAGCTTTCTTT
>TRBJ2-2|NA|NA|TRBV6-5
CASSASGELFF
TGTGCCAGCAGTGCTTCCGGGGAGCTGTTTTTT
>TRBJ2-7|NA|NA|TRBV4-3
CASSQDWGLTYEQYF
TGCGCCAGCAGCCAAGATTGGGGCCTGACCTACGAGCAGTACTTC
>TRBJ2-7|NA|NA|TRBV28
CASNPRDFPPYEQYF
TGTGCCAGCAACCCTAGGGACTTCCCCCCCTACGAGCAGTACTTC
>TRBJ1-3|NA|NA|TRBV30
CAWRTPRATIYF
TGTGCCTGGAGGACCCCTCGGGCTACCATATATTTT
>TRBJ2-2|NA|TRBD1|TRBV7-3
CASSLTLGQGNTGELFF
TGTGCCAGCAGCTTAACTCTAGGACAGGGGAACACCGGGGAGCTGTTTTTT
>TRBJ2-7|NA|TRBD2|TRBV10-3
CAISPSGSSYEQYF
TGTGCCATCAGTCCTAGCGGGAGTTCCTACGAGCAGTACTTC
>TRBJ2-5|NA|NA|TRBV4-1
CASSQDLVETQYF
TGCGCCAGCAGCCAAGACTTGGTGGAGACCCAGTACTTC
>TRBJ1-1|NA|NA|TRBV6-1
CASSDRVMNTEAFF
TGTGCCAGCAGTGACAGGGTTATGAACACTGAAGCTTTCTTT
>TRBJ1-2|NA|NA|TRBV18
CASSPPGAVYGYTF
TGTGCCAGCTCACCACCGGGGGCGGTCTATGGCTACACCTTC
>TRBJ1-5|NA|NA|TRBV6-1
CASSEDYQPQHF
TGTGCCAGCAGTGAAGACTACCAGCCCCAGCATTTT
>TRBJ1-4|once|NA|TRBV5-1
CASSESTGFNEKLFF
TGCGCCAGCAGCGAATCGACAGGTTTTAATGAAAAACTGTTTTTT
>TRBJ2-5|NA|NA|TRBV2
CASSEILRPQETQYF
TGTGCCAGCAGTGAGATCCTGCGACCTCAAGAGACCCAGTACTTC
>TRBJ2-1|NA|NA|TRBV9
CASSVRVGDEQFF
TGTGCCAGCAGCGTACGCGTCGGTGATGAGCAGTTCTTC
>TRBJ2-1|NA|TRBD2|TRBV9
CASSVGVGGYNEQFF
TGTGCCAGCAGCGTAGGGGTGGGAGGGTACAATGAGCAGTTCTTC
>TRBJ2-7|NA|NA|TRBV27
CASSPAGTVYEQYF
TGTGCCAGCAGTCCCGCGGGGACAGTATACGAGCAGTACTTC
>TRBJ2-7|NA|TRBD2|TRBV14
CASSLGTSGRFTSYEQYF
TGTGCCAGCAGCCTTGGGACTAGCGGGAGGTTCACCTCCTACGAGCAGTACTTC
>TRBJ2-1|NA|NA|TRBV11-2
CASSEDRLAGFSEQFF
TGTGCCAGCAGCGAGGACAGGCTCGCGGGATTCAGTGAGCAGTTCTTC
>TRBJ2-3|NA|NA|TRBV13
CAVQGWGSTDTQYF
TGTGCCGTCCAAGGCTGGGGTAGTACAGATACGCAGTATTTT
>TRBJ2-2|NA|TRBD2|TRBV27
CASRPGGDTGELFF
TGTGCCAGCAGACCGGGGGGGGACACCGGGGAGCTGTTTTTT
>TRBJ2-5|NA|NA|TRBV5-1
CASNEGPYDREQYF
TGCGCCAGCAACGAGGGCCCGTACGATCGGGAGCAGTACTTC
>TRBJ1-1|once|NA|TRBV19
CASSRFGTVNTEAFF
TGTGCCAGTAGTCGGTTTGGGACGGTGAACACTGAAGCTTTCTTT
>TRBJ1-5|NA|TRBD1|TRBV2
CASSGGLNRGRVEPQHF
TGTGCCAGCAGTGGCGGTTTAAACAGGGGGCGCGTGGAGCCCCAGCATTTT
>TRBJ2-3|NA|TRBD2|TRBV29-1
CSVEVTSGSKDTQYF
TGCAGCGTGGAAGTGACTAGCGGGAGCAAAGATACGCAGTATTTT
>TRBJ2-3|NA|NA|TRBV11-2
CASSLGDTQYF
TGTGCCAGCAGCCTAGGGGATACGCAGTATTTT
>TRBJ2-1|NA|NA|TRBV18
CASSPLPPANQYNEQFF
TGTGCCAGCTCACCTCTCCCGCCCGCCAACCAATACAATGAGCAGTTCTTC
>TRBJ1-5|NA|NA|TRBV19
CASSIDLEDWPQHF
TGTGCCAGTAGTATAGATCTAGAGGATTGGCCCCAGCATTTT
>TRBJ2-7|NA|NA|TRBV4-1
CASGSGLDYEQYF
TGCGCCAGCGGGTCCGGGCTGGACTACGAGCAGTACTTC
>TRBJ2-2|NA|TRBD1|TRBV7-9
CASSRTGTGGTGELFF
TGTGCCAGCAGTCGAACCGGGACAGGGGGCACCGGGGAGCTGTTTTTT
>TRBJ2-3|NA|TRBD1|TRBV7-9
CASSSRKGAYTDTQYF
TGTGCCAGCAGCTCGCGGAAGGGGGCCTACACAGATACGCAGTATTTT
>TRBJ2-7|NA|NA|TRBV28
CASSPLAGEVSYEQYF
TGTGCCAGCAGCCCGTTAGCCGGGGAGGTCTCCTACGAGCAGTACTTC
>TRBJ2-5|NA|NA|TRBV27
CASSLGQGETQYF
TGTGCCAGCAGTTTAGGGCAGGGGGAGACCCAGTACTTC